Below, 26 T cell receptor beta chains from the same sample are listed, as sequenced in a study of T cell changes during pregnancy in multiple sclerosis. Repertoires were generated with immunoSEQ multiplex PCR, while TCRdb's copy carries only in-frame clones and drops some. Among around 40,000 clones listed, 90% were seen once. The sample consisted of CD4+ T cells from peripheral blood mononuclear cells, taken in the second trimester of pregnancy. These receptors all come from a female donor with multiple sclerosis, enrolled in a pregnancy study.

The V and J genes are TRBV6-1 and TRBJ1-2; unclear D gene. The CDR3 covers 13 residues. The germline V gene has CDR1 MNHNS and CDR2 SASEGT. The V end lost 3 bases, the J end lost 5 bases, and 10 bases lay between the germline ends. Here the CDR3 DNA reads TGTGCCAGCAGTGACAGAAGTCGATATGGCTACACCTTC. It yields the protein CASSDRSRYGYTF.

The rearrangement joins TRBV29-1 to TRBJ1-3, with 9 bases lining up with TRBD1. This CDR3 is 16 amino acids long. Per the germline V gene, CDR1 is SQVTM and CDR2 is ANQGSEA. V was clipped by 3 bases and J by 0 bases; unmatched bases: 6. The CDR3 is CSVEADRGTSGNTIYF. CDR3 sequence (DNA): TGCAGCGTTGAGGCGGACAGGGGAACCTCTGGAAACACCATATATTTT.

This chain links TRBV5-4 with TRBJ2-1; TRBD2 agrees at 9 bases. Per the germline V gene, CDR1 is SGHNT and CDR2 is YYREEE (reference sequence). V was pared by 0 bases and J by 4 bases, with 5 bases of the junction left unmatched. CDR3 length equals 16 residues. The CDR3 DNA follows: TGTGCCAGCAGCTTGGGCGGGAGGGCCACTTACAATGAGCAGTTCTTC. Its protein product is CASSLGGRATYNEQFF. The complete variable domain, with remaining parts taken from reference TRBV5-4 and TRBJ2-1, reads ETGVTQSPTHLIKTRGQQVTLRCSSQSGHNTVSWYQQALGQGPQFIFQYYREEENGRGNFPPRFSGLQFPNYSSELNVNALELDDSALYLCASSLGGRATYNEQFFGPGTRLTVL.

This chain uses TRBV9 with TRBJ2-7; 8 bases align to TRBD2. Trimming took 0 bases from V and 6 from J; bases not matched to a gene: 8. The CDR3 is made up of 15 amino acids. Germline V CDR1 and CDR2: SGDLS, YYNGEE. The CDR3 sequence is CASSVAIGLAAEQYF. CDR3 sequence (DNA): TGTGCCAGCAGCGTAGCTATCGGACTAGCTGCCGAGCAGTACTTC.

The V gene is TRBV18, the J gene TRBJ1-1; 7 positions agree with TRBD1. The germline gives CDR1 KGHSH, CDR2 LQKENI. This CDR3 spans 15 amino acids. J lost 1 base, V lost 3 bases, and 5 bases had no gene match. The CDR3 region is CASSPPGQQNTEAFF. The CDR3 DNA sequence: TGTGCCAGCTCACCTCCGGGACAGCAGAACACTGAAGCTTTCTTT.

In its sample, this clone was seen a few times. The chain links TRBV11-1 to TRBJ1-1; D is unclear. In germline, CDR1 is SGHAT, CDR2 FQDESV (reference sequence). V lost 0 bases and J lost 8, with 10 bases in between. The CDR3 loop spans 13 amino acids. CDR3 sequence (DNA): TGTGCCAGCAGCTTAGCGCCGGTAAGAGAAGCTTTCTTT. This codes for CASSLAPVREAFF.

In its sample, this clone was seen a few times. The rearrangement joins TRBV29-1 to TRBJ1-4; D is uncertain. Germline V gene data show CDR1 as SQVTM and CDR2 as ANQGSEA. V was pared by 4 bases and J by 6 bases, with 21 bases between. The CDR3 runs 16 residues. This CDR3 reads CSVAPHGSTRDEKLFF. As DNA, the CDR3 is TGCAGCGTTGCACCTCATGGCTCCACCCGGGATGAAAAACTGTTTTTT. Together with reference TRBV29-1 and TRBJ1-4, the CDR3 gives the full variable domain: SAVISQKPSRDICQRGTSLTIQCQVDSQVTMMFWYRQQPGQSLTLIATANQGSEATYESGFVIDKFPISRPNLTFSTLTVSNMSPEDSSIYLCSVAPHGSTRDEKLFFGSGTQLSVL.

This sequence joins TRBV7-6 and TRBJ2-7; possibly TRBD1 for D (6 bases). Trimming pared 5 bases from V and 1 base from J, leaving 12 bases between. Germline loops: CDR1 SGHVS, CDR2 FNYEAQ. There are 14 residues in the CDR3. The CDR3 protein is CASSVGTPSYEQYF. CDR3 DNA: TGTGCCAGCAGCGTAGGGACACCGTCCTACGAGCAGTACTTC.

The chain links TRBV19 to TRBJ2-3; the D gene is possibly TRBD1 (5 bases). Looked up from germline, CDR1 is LNHDA and CDR2 is SQIVND (reference sequence). V shed 3 bases and J shed 6 bases, with 16 bases lying between them. The CDR3 covers 15 residues. CDR3 in amino acids: CASSMRPGSGDTQYF. CDR3 in DNA: TGTGCCAGTAGTATGCGGCCAGGGTCCGGGGATACGCAGTATTTT.

The chain uses TRBV5-1 and TRBJ1-1; 8 nucleotides match TRBD1. V was clipped by 5 bases and J by 8 bases; unmatched bases: 8. The CDR3 is 13 residues long. CDR1 and CDR2 from the germline V gene are SGHRS and YFSETQ. The CDR3, as DNA: TGCGCCAGCAGGATCGACCGGGACAGGGAAGCTTTCTTT. As protein: CASRIDRDREAFF.

The gene calls are TRBV6-5 and TRBJ2-7, with TRBD1 identical over 11 bases. Germline values: CDR1 MNHEY, CDR2 SVGAGI. The CDR3 runs 16 residues. V lost 2 bases to trimming and J lost 4 bases; unmatched junction nucleotides: 7. In nucleotides, the CDR3 is TGTGCCAGCAGTTACGCGTCCGGGACAGGGGGTTACGAGCAGTACTTC. As protein: CASSYASGTGGYEQYF.

The V and J genes are TRBV18 and TRBJ2-4; 7 nucleotides match TRBD2. The V and J ends lost 2 bases and 9 bases, in that order; junction bases with no gene match: 4. Germline CDR1 and CDR2: KGHSH and LQKENI. The CDR3 covers 13 residues. CDR3 in amino acids: CASSPSGGGIQYF. CDR3 DNA sequence: TGTGCCAGCTCACCATCGGGGGGAGGCATTCAGTACTTC.

The V and J genes are TRBV7-2 and TRBJ1-1; 7 bases line up with TRBD1. V lost 4 bases to trimming and J lost 1 base; unmatched junction nucleotides: 6. Germline V gene sequence: CDR1 SGHTA, CDR2 FQGNSA. This CDR3 has 15 amino acids. The CDR3 DNA is TGTGCCAGCAGCTCTCAGACAGGGTGGAACACTGAAGCTTTCTTT. Protein sequence: CASSSQTGWNTEAFF.

J is TRBJ1-2 and V is TRBV7-9, with D possibly matching TRBD1 (5 bases). CDR1 and CDR2 (germline): SEHNR, FQNEAQ (reference sequence). The CDR3 length is 14 residues. V lost 3 bases and J lost 2, with 10 bases in between. CDR3 residues: CASSLHRSNYGYTF. CDR3 DNA: TGTGCCAGCAGCTTGCACAGGTCGAACTATGGCTACACCTTC.

This chain links TRBV4-2 with TRBJ2-5; 7 nucleotides line up with TRBD2. V was pared by 4 bases and J by 2 bases, with 4 bases of the junction left unmatched. CDR1 and CDR2 from the germline V gene are LGHNA and YNFKEQ. The CDR3 is 14 amino acids. As DNA, the CDR3 is TGTGCCAGCAGCCCCGGGACTATTCAAGAGACCCAGTACTTC. Amino acids: CASSPGTIQETQYF.

The V gene is TRBV5-1, the J gene TRBJ1-4; 7 bases line up with TRBD1. The CDR3 length is 14 residues. Germline values: CDR1 SGHRS, CDR2 YFSETQ. The V segment lost 3 bases and the J segment 8 bases; nucleotides outside the gene matches: 7. CDR3 nucleotide sequence: TGCGCCAGCAGCTCGGGACAGCAAGAGGAAAAACTGTTTTTT. It is translated as CASSSGQQEEKLFF.

The chain is built from TRBV7-2 and TRBJ1-6; possibly TRBD1 for D (5 bases). Trimming shortened V by 1 base and J by 7 bases, and 11 bases separated the two germline ends. CDR1 is SGHTA, CDR2 FQGNSA, per germline. This CDR3 comprises 15 residues. DNA for the CDR3: TGTGCCAGCAGCTTAGGGGGAGGGACCAATTCACCCCTCCACTTT. This translates into CASSLGGGTNSPLHF.

For the CDR3, the DNA is TGTGCCAGCAGCCAGGGAGCGGGAGGTGTTAATACGCAGTATTTT. This encodes CASSQGAGGVNTQYF. The chain links TRBV7-8 to TRBJ2-3, with TRBD2 matching over 9 bases. The CDR3 totals 15 residues. Losses at the gene ends were 5 bases for V and 7 bases for J; bases not matched to a gene: 10. CDR1 is SGHVS, CDR2 FQNEAQ, per germline.

The chain is built from TRBV6-1 and TRBJ1-1; TRBD1 is a possible D gene (6 bases). Trimming cost V 1 base and J 4 bases, with 10 bases left between them. The CDR3 loop spans 14 amino acids. Germline lookup yields CDR1 MNHNS and CDR2 SASEGT. CDR3 residues: CASSEGGGPTEAFF. The CDR3 bases are TGTGCCAGCAGTGAAGGGGGGGGGCCCACTGAAGCTTTCTTT.

V gene TRBV2 combines with J gene TRBJ2-7; 7 bases are shared with TRBD1. Germline V gives CDR1 SNHLY, CDR2 FYNNEI. The CDR3 is 14 amino acids. J was trimmed by 0 bases and V by 4 bases; bases with no gene match: 3. The CDR3 DNA reads TGTGCCAGCAGTGGACAGGGTAGCTCCTACGAGCAGTACTTC. The encoded protein is CASSGQGSSYEQYF.

J is TRBJ2-1 and V is TRBV4-3, with 11 bases identical to TRBD2. The V gene end was trimmed by 1 base and the J gene end by 6 bases; junction bases not matched to a gene: 11. CDR3 size: 18 residues. Germline CDR1 reads LGHNA; CDR2 reads YSLEER. This CDR3 reads CASSQVAGGTSGGNEQFF. The CDR3 DNA follows: TGCGCCAGCAGCCAAGTGGCGGGGGGAACTAGCGGGGGCAATGAGCAGTTCTTC.

This rearrangement joins TRBV7-2 to TRBJ2-6, with a weak D call TRBD2 (6 bases). Per the germline V gene, CDR1 is SGHTA and CDR2 is FQGNSA. The CDR3 totals 15 residues. Trimming removed 5 bases from V and 3 bases from J, with 11 bases in between. The CDR3: CASSRAGSGANVLTF. CDR3 DNA sequence: TGTGCCAGCAGCCGGGCGGGGAGTGGGGCCAACGTCCTGACTTTC.

The chain carries TRBV28 and TRBJ2-7, with D tentatively TRBD1 (5 bases). The length of the CDR3 is 12 residues. Deletions cut 7 bases from V and 4 bases from J, with 11 bases between. Looked up from germline, CDR1 is MDHEN and CDR2 is SYDVKM. The CDR3 nucleotides are TGTGCCAGCACCATTACAGGTTACGAGCAGTACTTC. It codes for CASTITGYEQYF.

The chain employs TRBV21-1 and TRBJ2-6; TRBD1, as called in the table, went unchecked against the DNA. TRBV21-1 is a pseudogene segment. The CDR3 totals 18 residues. CDR3 bases: TGTGCCAGCAGCAGAAAGACAGTCCCTGGATCTGGGGCCAACGTCCTGACTTTC. Encoded protein: CASSRKTVPGSGANVLTF.

This clone was detected once. The chain is built from TRBV11-2 and TRBJ2-7; D not resolved. The CDR3 consists of 14 residues. V lost 8 bases, J lost 2 bases, and 16 bases lay in between. The germline CDR1 and CDR2 sequences are SGHAT and FQNNGV. The CDR3 DNA reads TGTGCCAGCGGCCGCGAGCTACTAACCTACGAGCAGTACTTC. As protein: CASGRELLTYEQYF.

V usage is TRBV6-5 and J usage is TRBJ1-4, with a possible D match to TRBD1 (6 bases). Trimming removed 2 bases from V and 4 bases from J, with 8 bases in between. This CDR3 comprises 14 residues. Germline CDR1 and CDR2: MNHEY and SVGAGI. The CDR3 loop reads CASSYRTDNEKLFF. CDR3 DNA sequence: TGTGCCAGCAGTTACAGGACAGATAATGAAAAACTGTTTTTT.